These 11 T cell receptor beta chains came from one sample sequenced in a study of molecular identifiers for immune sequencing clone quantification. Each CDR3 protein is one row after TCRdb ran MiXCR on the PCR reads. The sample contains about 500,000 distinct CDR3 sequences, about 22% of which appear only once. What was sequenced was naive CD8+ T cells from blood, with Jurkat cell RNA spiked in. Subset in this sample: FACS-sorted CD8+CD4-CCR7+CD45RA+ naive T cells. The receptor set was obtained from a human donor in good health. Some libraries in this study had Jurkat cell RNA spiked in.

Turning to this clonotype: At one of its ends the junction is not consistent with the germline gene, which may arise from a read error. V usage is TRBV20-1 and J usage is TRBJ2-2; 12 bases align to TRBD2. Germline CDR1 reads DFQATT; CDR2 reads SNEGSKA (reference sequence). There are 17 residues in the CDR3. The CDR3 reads CSARESSGGVNTGGLFF. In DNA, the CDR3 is TGCAGTGCTAGAGAGTCTAGCGGGGGGGTAAACACCGGGGGGCTGTTTTTT.

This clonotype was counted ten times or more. The CDR3 region is CSVRDRDRADTGELFF. The CDR3 DNA sequence: TGCAGCGTTCGCGACCGGGACAGGGCGGACACCGGGGAGCTGTTTTTT. The V and J genes are TRBV29-1 and TRBJ2-2; 9 nucleotides agree with TRBD1. Germline V CDR1 and CDR2: SQVTM, ANQGSEA. This CDR3 comprises 16 residues. V lost 5 bases, J lost 3 bases, and 10 bases stayed unmatched.

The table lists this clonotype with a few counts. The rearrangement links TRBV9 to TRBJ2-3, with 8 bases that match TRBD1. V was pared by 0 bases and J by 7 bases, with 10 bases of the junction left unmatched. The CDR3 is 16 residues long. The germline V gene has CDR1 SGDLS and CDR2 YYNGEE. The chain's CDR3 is CASSVALQGALNTQYF. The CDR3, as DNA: TGTGCCAGCAGCGTAGCTCTGCAGGGGGCGTTGAATACGCAGTATTTT.

In DNA form, the CDR3 reads TGTGCCAGCAGTTCCTCTAAACAGGGGCGGGTGAACACTGAAGCTTTCTTT. Its translation: CASSSSKQGRVNTEAFF. V and J are TRBV28 and TRBJ1-1; 7 positions agree with TRBD1. The V segment lost 4 bases and the J segment 0 bases; nucleotides outside the gene matches: 11. CDR3 size: 17 residues. Germline V gene data show CDR1 as MDHEN and CDR2 as SYDVKM. Using reference TRBV28 and TRBJ1-1 for the parts outside the CDR3, the full variable domain is DVKVTQSSRYLVKRTGEKVFLECVQDMDHENMFWYRQDPGLGLRLIYFSYDVKMKEKGDIPEGYSVSREKKERFSLILESASTNQTSMYLCASSSSKQGRVNTEAFFGQGTRLTVV.

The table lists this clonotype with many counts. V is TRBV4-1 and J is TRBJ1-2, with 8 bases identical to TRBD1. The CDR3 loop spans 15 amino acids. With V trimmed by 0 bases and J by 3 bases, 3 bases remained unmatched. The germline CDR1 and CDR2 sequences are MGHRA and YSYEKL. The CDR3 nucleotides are TGCGCCAGCAGCCAAGACGGGGACAGGTACTATGGCTACACCTTC. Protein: CASSQDGDRYYGYTF.

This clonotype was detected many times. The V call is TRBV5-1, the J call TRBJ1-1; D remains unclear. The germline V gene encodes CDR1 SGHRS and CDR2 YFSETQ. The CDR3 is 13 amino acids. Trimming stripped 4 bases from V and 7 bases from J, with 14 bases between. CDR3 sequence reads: CASSRIETVEAFF. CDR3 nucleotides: TGCGCCAGCAGCCGGATCGAGACGGTTGAAGCTTTCTTT.

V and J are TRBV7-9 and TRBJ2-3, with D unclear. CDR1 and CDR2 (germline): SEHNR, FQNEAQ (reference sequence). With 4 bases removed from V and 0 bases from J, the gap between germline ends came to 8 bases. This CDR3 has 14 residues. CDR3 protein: CASSSHSSTDTQYF. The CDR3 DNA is TGTGCCAGCAGCTCGCATTCTAGCACAGATACGCAGTATTTT.

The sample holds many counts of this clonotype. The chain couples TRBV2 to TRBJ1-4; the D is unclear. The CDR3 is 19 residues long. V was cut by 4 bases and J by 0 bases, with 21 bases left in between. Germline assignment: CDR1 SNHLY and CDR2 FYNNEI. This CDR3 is CASSVVSGSVLATNEKLFF. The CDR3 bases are TGTGCCAGCAGTGTCGTAAGCGGGAGCGTCCTTGCAACTAATGAAAAACTGTTTTTT.

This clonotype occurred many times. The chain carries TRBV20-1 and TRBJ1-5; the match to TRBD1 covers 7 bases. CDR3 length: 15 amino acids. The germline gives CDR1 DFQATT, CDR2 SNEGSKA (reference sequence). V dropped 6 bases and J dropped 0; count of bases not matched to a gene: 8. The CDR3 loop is CSAPSWDSSNQPQHF. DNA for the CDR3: TGCAGTGCCCCGTCTTGGGACAGTAGCAATCAGCCCCAGCATTTT.

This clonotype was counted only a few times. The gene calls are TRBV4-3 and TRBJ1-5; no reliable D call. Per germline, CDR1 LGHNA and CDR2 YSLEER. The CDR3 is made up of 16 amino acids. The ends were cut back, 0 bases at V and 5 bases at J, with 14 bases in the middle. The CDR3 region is CASSQEWSGGDQPQHF. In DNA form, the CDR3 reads TGCGCCAGCAGCCAAGAGTGGTCAGGTGGAGATCAGCCCCAGCATTTT.

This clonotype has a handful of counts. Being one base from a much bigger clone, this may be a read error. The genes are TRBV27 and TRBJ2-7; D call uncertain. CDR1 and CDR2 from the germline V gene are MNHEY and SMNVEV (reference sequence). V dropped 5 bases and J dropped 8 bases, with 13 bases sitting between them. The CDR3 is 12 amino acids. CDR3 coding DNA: TGTGCCAGCAGTCCCGGGCAGGTCAAGCAGTACTTC. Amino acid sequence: CASSPGQVKQYF.